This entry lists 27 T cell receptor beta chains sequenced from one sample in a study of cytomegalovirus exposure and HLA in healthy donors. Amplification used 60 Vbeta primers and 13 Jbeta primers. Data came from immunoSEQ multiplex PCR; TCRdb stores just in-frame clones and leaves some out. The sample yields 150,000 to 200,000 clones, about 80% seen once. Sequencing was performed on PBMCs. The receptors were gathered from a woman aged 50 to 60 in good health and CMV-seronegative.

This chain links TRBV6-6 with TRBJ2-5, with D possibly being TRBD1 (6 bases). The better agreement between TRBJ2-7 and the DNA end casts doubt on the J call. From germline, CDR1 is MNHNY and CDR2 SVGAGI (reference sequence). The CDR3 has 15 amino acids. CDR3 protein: CASSPTNRVVHEQYF. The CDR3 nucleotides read TGTGCCAGCAGTCCGACAAACAGGGTAGTCCACGAGCAGTACTTC.

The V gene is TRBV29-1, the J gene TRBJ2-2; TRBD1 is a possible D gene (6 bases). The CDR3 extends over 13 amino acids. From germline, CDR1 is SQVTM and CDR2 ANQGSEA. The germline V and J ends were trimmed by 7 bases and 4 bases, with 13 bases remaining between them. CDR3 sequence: CSGSTGATGELFF. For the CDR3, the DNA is TGCAGCGGATCGACAGGCGCCACCGGGGAGCTGTTTTTT.

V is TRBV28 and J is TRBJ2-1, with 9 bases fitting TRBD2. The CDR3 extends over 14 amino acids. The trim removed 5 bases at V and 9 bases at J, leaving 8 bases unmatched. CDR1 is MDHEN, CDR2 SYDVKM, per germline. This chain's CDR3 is CASSHPGREGEQFF. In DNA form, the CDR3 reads TGTGCCAGCAGTCACCCGGGGCGGGAGGGTGAGCAGTTCTTC. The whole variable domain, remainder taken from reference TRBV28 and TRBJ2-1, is DVKVTQSSRYLVKRTGEKVFLECVQDMDHENMFWYRQDPGLGLRLIYFSYDVKMKEKGDIPEGYSVSREKKERFSLILESASTNQTSMYLCASSHPGREGEQFFGPGTRLTVL.

The CDR3 DNA sequence: TGTGCCAGCAGCTTGCCAACAGGGGGCGCACATGGGGCCAACGTCCTGACTTTC. This gives the protein CASSLPTGGAHGANVLTF. V and J are TRBV5-6 and TRBJ2-6; TRBD1 agrees at 9 bases. The germline gives CDR1 SGHDT, CDR2 YYEEEE. Trimming removed 1 base from V and 3 bases from J; junction bases left unmatched: 8. This CDR3 spans 18 amino acids.

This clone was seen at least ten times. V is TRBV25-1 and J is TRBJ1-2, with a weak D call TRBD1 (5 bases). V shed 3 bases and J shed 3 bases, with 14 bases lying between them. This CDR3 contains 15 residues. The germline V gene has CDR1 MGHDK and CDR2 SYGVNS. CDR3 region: CASSDGTFADYGYTF. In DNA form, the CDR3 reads TGTGCCAGCAGTGATGGGACTTTCGCGGACTATGGCTACACCTTC.

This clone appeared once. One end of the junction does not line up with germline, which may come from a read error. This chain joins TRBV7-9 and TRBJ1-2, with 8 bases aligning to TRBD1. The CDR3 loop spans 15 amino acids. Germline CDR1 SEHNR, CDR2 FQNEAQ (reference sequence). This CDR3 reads CSSSYRDRPYYGYTF. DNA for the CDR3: TGTTCCAGCAGCTACCGGGACAGGCCTTACTATGGCTACACCTTC. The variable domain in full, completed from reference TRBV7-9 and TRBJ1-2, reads DTGVSQNPRHKITKRGQNVTFRCDPISEHNRLYWYRQTLGQGPEFLTYFQNEAQLEKSRLLSDRFSAERPKGSFSTLEIQRTEQGDSAMYLCSSSYRDRPYYGYTFGSGTRLTVV.

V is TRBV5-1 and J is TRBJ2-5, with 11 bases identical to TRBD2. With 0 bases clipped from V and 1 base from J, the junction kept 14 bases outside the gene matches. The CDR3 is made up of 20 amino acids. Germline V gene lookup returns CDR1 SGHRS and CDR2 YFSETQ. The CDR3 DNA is TGCGCCAGCAGCTTGGCCCCCCCCGGAAGACTAGCGGGGATCCAAGAGACCCAGTACTTC. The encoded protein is CASSLAPPGRLAGIQETQYF.

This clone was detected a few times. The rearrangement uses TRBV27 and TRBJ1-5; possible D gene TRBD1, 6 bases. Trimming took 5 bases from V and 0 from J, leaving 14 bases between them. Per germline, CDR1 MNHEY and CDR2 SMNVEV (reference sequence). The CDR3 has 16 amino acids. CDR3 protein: CASSPRGLYSNQPQHF. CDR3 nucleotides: TGTGCCAGCAGTCCGCGGGGGCTATATAGCAATCAGCCCCAGCATTTT.

DNA for the CDR3: TGTGCCAGTAGTATAGAGCCACAGGGAGTTGGCGGTGGCTACACCTTC. Protein sequence: CASSIEPQGVGGGYTF. J is TRBJ1-2 and V is TRBV19; D is possibly TRBD1 (6 bases). Per the germline V gene, CDR1 is LNHDA and CDR2 is SQIVND (reference sequence). This CDR3 region has 16 residues. V was cut by 0 bases and J by 7 bases, with 18 bases left in between.

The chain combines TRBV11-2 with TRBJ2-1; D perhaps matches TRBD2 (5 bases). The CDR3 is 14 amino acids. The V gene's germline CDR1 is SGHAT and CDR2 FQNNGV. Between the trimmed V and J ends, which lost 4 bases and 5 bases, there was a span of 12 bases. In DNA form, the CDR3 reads TGTGCCAGCAGCTCCCCCCGGGGTAACAATGAGCAGTTCTTC. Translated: CASSSPRGNNEQFF.

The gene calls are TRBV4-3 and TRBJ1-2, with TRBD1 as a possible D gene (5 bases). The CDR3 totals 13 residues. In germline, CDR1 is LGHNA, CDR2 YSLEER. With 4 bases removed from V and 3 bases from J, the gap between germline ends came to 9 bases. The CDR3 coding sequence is TGCGCCAGCAGCCCGACAGTCGACTATGGCTACACCTTC. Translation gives CASSPTVDYGYTF.

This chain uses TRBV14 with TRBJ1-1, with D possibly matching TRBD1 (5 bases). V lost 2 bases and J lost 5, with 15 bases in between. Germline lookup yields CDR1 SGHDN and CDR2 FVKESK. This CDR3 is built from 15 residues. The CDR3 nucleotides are TGTGCCAGCAGCCAAAGTTTAGTGCCAGGGACTGAAGCTTTCTTT. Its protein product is CASSQSLVPGTEAFF.

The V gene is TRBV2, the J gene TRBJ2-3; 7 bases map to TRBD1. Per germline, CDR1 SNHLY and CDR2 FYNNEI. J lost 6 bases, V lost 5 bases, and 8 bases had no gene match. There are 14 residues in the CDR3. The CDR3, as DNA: TGTGCCAGCAGTCTGGGACAGCCCATGGATACGCAGTATTTT. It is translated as CASSLGQPMDTQYF.

CDR3: CASSLAASGGLYQETQYF. In nucleotides, the CDR3 is TGCGCCAGCAGCTTGGCCGCTAGCGGGGGGTTGTACCAAGAGACCCAGTACTTC. The chain is built from TRBV5-1 and TRBJ2-5; 11 nucleotides match TRBD2. This CDR3 has 18 amino acids. The germline gives CDR1 SGHRS, CDR2 YFSETQ. J was trimmed by 0 bases and V by 0 bases; bases with no gene match: 7.

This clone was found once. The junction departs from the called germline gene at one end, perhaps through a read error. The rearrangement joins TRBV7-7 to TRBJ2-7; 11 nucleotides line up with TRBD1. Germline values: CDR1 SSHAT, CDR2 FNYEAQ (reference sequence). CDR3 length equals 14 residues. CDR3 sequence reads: CASSQGQGVDEQYF. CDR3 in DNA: TGTGCTAGCAGCCAGGGACAGGGGGTAGACGAGCAGTACTTC.

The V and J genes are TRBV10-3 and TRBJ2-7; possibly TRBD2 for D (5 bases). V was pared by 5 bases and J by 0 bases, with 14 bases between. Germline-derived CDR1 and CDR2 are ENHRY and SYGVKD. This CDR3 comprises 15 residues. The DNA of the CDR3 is TGTGCCATCAGTTCCGCTAGCCAGAGCTCCTACGAGCAGTACTTC. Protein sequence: CAISSASQSSYEQYF.

The CDR3 DNA is TGTGCCAGCAGCCCCCGAGCGGGGTACACAGATACGCAGTATTTT. Encoded protein: CASSPRAGYTDTQYF. The chain carries TRBV13 and TRBJ2-3, with 7 nucleotides matching TRBD2. The CDR3 runs to 15 residues. V was clipped by 5 bases and J by 2 bases; unmatched bases: 7. Germline values: CDR1 PRHDT, CDR2 FYEKMQ (reference sequence). Full variable domain (outside the CDR3, taken from reference TRBV13 and TRBJ2-3): AAGVIQSPRHLIKEKRETATLKCYPIPRHDTVYWYQQGPGQDPQFLISFYEKMQSDKGSIPDRFSAQQFSDYHSELNMSSLELGDSALYFCASSPRAGYTDTQYFGPGTRLTVL.

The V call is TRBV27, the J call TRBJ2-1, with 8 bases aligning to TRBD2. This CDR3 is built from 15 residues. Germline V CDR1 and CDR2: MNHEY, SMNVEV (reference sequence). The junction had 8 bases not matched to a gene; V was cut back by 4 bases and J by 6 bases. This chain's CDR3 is CASSYKGLDINEQFF. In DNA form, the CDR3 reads TGTGCCAGCAGTTATAAGGGACTAGATATCAATGAGCAGTTCTTC.

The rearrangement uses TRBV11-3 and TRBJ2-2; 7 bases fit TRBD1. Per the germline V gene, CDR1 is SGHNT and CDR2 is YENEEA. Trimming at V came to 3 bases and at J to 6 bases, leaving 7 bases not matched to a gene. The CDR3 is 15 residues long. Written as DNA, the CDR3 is TGTGCCAGCAGCTTGGACGGAACAGGGGCCGGGGAGCTGTTTTTT. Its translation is CASSLDGTGAGELFF.

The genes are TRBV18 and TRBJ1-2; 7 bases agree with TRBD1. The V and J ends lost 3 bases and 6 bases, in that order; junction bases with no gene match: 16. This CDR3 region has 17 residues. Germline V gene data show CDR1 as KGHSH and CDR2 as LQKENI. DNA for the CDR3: TGTGCCAGCTCACCTGCGTCTCTGGTACAGGGGAAGAATGGCTACACCTTC. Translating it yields CASSPASLVQGKNGYTF. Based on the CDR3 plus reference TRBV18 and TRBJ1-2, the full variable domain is NAGVMQNPRHLVRRRGQEARLRCSPMKGHSHVYWYRQLPEEGLKFMVYLQKENIIDESGMPKERFSAEFPKEGPSILRIQQVVRGDSAAYFCASSPASLVQGKNGYTFGSGTRLTVV.

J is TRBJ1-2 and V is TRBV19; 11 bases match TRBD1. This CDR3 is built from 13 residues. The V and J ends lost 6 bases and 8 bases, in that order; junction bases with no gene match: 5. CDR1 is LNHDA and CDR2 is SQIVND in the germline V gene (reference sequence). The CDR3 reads CASSKDRGRGYTF. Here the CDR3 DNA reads TGTGCCAGTAGCAAGGACAGGGGGCGAGGCTACACCTTC.

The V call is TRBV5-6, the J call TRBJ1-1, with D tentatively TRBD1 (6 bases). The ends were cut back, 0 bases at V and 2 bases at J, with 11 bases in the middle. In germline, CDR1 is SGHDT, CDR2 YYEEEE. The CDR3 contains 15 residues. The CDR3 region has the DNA TGTGCCAGCAGCTTGGAAGGACAGTCTAACACTGAAGCTTTCTTT. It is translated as CASSLEGQSNTEAFF.

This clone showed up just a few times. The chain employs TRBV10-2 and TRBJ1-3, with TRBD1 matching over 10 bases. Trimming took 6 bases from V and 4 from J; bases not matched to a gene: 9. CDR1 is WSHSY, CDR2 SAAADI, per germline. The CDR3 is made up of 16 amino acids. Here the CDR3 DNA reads TGCGCCAGCAGCGACCGACGGACAGGGGGGGGAAACACCATATATTTT. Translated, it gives CASSDRRTGGGNTIYF.

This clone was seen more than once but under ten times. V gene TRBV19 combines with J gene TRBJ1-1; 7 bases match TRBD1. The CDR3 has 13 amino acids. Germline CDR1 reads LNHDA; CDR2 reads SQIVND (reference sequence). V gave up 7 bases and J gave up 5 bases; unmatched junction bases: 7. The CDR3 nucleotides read TGTGCCAGTAAGATCAGGGGGGATACTGAAGCTTTCTTT. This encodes CASKIRGDTEAFF.

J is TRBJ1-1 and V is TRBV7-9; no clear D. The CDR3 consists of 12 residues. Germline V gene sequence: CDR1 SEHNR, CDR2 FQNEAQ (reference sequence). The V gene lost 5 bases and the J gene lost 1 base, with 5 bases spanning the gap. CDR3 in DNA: TGTGCCAGCAGCCATAGGAACACTGAAGCTTTCTTT. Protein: CASSHRNTEAFF.

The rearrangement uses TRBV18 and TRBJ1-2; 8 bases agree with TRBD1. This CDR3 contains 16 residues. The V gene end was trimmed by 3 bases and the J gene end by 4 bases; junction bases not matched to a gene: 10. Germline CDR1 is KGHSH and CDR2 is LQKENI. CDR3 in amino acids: CASSPKTGQGFYGYTF. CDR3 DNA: TGTGCCAGCTCACCGAAAACCGGACAGGGTTTCTATGGCTACACCTTC. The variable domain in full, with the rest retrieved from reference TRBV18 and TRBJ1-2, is NAGVMQNPRHLVRRRGQEARLRCSPMKGHSHVYWYRQLPEEGLKFMVYLQKENIIDESGMPKERFSAEFPKEGPSILRIQQVVRGDSAAYFCASSPKTGQGFYGYTFGSGTRLTVV.

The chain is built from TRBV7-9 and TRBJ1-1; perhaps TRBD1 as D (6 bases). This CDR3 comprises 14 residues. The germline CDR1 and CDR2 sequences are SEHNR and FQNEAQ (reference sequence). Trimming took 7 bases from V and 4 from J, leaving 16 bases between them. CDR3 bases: TGTGCCAGCACCATCAAAGGGGGATCCACTGAAGCTTTCTTT. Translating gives CASTIKGGSTEAFF.